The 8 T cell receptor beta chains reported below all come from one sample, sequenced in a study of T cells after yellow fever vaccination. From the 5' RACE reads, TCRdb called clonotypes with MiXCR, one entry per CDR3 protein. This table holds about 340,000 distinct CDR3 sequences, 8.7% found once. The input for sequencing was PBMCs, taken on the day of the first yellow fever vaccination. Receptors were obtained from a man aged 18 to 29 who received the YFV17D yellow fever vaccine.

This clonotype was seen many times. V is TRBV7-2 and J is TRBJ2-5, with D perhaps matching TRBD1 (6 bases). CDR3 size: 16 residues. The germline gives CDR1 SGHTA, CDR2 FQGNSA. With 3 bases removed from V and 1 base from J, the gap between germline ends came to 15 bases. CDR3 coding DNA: TGTGCCAGCAGCTTCAGGCAGGGGCTCACCCAAGAGACCCAGTACTTC. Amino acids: CASSFRQGLTQETQYF.

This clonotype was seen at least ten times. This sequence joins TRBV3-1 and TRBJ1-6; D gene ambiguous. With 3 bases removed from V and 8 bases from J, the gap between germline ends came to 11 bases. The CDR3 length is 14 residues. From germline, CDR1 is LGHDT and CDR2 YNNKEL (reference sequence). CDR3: CASSQRLRDSPLHF. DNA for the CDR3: TGTGCCAGCAGCCAGCGTCTGCGGGATTCACCCCTCCACTTT. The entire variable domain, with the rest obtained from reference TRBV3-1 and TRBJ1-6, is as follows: DTAVSQTPKYLVTQMGNDKSIKCEQNLGHDTMYWYKQDSKKFLKIMFSYNNKELIINETVPNRFSPKSPDKAHLNLHINSLELGDSAVYFCASSQRLRDSPLHFGNGTRLTVT.

CDR3 sequence reads: CASSPGTGKDIQYF. CDR3 DNA: TGTGCCAGCAGCCCCGGGACAGGGAAGGACATTCAGTACTTC. V is TRBV7-6 and J is TRBJ2-4; 9 bases agree with TRBD1. Germline V lookup: CDR1 SGHVS, CDR2 FNYEAQ. V was pared by 5 bases and J by 8 bases, with 7 bases of the junction left unmatched. This CDR3 contains 14 residues.

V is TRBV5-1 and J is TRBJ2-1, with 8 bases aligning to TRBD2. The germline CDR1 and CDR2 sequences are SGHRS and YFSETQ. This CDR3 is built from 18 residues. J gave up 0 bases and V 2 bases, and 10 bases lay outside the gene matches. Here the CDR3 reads CASSLRGGTESSYNEQFF. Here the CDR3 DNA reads TGCGCCAGCAGCTTACGGGGGGGAACGGAGAGCTCCTACAATGAGCAGTTCTTC.

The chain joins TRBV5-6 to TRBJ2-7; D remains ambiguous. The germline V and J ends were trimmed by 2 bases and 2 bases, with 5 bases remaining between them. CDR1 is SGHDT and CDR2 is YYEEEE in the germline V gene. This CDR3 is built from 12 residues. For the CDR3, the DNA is TGTGCCAGCAGCTTCGCACCCTACGAGCAGTACTTC. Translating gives CASSFAPYEQYF.

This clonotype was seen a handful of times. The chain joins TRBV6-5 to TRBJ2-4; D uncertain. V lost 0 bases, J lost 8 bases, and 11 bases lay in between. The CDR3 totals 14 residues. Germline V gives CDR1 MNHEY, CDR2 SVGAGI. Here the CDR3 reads CASSYSGLKDIQYF. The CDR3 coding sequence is TGTGCCAGCAGTTACTCAGGGCTCAAGGACATTCAGTACTTC.

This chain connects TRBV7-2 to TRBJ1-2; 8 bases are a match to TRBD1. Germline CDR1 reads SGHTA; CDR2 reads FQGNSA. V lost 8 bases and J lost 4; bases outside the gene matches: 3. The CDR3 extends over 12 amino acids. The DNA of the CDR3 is TGTGCCAGCGGAGGACAGGGCTATGGCTACACCTTC. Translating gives CASGGQGYGYTF.

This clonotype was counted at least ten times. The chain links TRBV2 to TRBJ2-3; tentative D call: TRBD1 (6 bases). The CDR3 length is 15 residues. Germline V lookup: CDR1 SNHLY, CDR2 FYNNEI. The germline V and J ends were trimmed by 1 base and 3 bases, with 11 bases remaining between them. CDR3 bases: TGTGCCAGCAGTGAAGACCAGGGGTGGACAGATACGCAGTATTTT. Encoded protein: CASSEDQGWTDTQYF.